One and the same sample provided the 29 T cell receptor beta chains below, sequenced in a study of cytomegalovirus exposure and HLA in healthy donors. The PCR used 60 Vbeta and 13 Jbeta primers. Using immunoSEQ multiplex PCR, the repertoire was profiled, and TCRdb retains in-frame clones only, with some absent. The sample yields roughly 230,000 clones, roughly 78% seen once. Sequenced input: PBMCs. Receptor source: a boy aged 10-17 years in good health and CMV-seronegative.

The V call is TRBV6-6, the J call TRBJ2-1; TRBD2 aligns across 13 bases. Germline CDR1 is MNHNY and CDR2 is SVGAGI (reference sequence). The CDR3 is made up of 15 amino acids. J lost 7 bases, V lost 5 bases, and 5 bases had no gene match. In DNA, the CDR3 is TGTGCCAGCAGTCCACTAGCGGGGGGGCAGAATGAGCAGTTCTTC. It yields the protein CASSPLAGGQNEQFF.

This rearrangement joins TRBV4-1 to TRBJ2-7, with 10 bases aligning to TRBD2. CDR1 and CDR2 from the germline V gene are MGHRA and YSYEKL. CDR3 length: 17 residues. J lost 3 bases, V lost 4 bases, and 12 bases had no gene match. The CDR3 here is CASSRTYLAGDDYEQYF. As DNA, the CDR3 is TGCGCCAGCAGCCGAACGTACCTAGCGGGAGACGACTACGAGCAGTACTTC.

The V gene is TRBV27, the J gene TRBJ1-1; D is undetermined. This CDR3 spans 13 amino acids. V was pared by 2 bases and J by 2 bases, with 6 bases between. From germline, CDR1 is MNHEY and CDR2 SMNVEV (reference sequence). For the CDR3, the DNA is TGTGCCAGCAGTTTAGCGGAAAACACTGAAGCTTTCTTT. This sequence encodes CASSLAENTEAFF.

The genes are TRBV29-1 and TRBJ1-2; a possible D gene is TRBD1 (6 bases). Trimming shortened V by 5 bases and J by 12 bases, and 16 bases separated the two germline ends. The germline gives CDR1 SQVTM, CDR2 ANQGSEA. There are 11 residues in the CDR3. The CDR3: CSVRTARWDTF. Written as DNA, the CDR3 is TGCAGCGTTCGGACAGCCCGCTGGGACACCTTC.

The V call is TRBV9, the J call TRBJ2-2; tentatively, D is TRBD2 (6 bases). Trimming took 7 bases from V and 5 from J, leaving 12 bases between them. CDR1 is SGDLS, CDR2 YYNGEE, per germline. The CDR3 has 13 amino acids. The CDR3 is CASSHGGTGELFF. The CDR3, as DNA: TGTGCCAGCTCACACGGGGGAACCGGGGAGCTGTTTTTT.

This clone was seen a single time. CDR3 loop: CASSLLGDQPQHF. CDR3 nucleotides: TGCGCCAGCAGCTTGCTGGGAGACCAGCCCCAGCATTTT. The chain uses TRBV5-1 and TRBJ1-5; D ambiguous. CDR3 length: 13 residues. Trimming cost V 1 base and J 7 bases, with 9 bases left between them. CDR1 is SGHRS, CDR2 YFSETQ, per germline.

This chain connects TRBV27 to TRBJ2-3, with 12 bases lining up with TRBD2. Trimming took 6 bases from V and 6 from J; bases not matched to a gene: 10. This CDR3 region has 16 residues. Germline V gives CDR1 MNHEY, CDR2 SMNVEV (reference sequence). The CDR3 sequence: CASSRGLAGIRDTQYF. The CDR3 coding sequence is TGTGCCAGCAGCCGCGGACTAGCGGGGATCCGGGATACGCAGTATTTT.

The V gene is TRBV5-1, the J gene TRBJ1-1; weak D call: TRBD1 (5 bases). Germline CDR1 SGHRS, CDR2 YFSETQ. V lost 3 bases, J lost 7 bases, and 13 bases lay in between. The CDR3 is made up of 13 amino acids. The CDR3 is CASSSTPGDEAFF. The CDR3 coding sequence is TGCGCCAGCAGCTCCACCCCGGGGGATGAAGCTTTCTTT.

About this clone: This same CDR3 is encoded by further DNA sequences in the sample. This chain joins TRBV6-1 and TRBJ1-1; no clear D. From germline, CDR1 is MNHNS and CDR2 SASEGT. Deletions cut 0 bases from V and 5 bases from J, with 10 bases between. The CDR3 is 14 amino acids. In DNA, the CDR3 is TGTGCCAGCAGTGAAGCAGGCTCAGGTACTGAAGCTTTCTTT. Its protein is CASSEAGSGTEAFF.

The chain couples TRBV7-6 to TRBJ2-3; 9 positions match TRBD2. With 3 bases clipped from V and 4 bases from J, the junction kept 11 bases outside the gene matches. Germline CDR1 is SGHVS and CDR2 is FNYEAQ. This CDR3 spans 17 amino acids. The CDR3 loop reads CASSLNPPGLASDTQYF. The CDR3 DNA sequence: TGTGCCAGCAGCTTGAACCCTCCGGGACTAGCTTCAGATACGCAGTATTTT.

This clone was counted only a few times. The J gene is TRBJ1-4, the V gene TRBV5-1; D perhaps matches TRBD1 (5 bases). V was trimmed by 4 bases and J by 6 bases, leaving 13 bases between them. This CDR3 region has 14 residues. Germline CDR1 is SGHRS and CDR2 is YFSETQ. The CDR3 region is CASSDPGQDEKLFF. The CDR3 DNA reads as TGCGCCAGCAGCGACCCAGGGCAGGATGAAAAACTGTTTTTT.

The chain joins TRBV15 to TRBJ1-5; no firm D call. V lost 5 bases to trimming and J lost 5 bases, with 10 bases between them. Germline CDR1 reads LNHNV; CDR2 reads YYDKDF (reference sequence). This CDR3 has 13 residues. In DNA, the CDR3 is TGTGCCACCAGCTGGACTTTCGATCAGCCCCAGCATTTT. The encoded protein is CATSWTFDQPQHF.

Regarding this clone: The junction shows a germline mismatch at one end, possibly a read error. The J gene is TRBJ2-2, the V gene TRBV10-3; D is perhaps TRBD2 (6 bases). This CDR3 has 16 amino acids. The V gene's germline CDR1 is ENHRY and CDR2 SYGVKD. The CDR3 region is CAISSMTASNTGGLFF. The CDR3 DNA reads TGTGCCATCAGTTCCATGACGGCTTCGAACACCGGGGGGCTGTTTTTT.

CDR3 DNA sequence: TGCAGCGTTGAGGGACTAGCGGGAGGGACAGATACGCAGTATTTT. It codes for CSVEGLAGGTDTQYF. The chain employs TRBV29-1 and TRBJ2-3, with TRBD2 matching 16 bases. CDR3 length: 15 amino acids. Germline V gene sequence: CDR1 SQVTM, CDR2 ANQGSEA. J lost 3 bases, V lost 3 bases, and 0 bases had no gene match.

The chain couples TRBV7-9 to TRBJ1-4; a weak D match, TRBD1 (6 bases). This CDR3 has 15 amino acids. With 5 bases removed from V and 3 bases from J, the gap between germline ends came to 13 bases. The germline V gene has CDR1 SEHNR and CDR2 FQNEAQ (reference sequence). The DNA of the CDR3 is TGTGCCAGCAGCCAGGGAGGGGGGCCTAATGAAAAACTGTTTTTT. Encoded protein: CASSQGGGPNEKLFF.

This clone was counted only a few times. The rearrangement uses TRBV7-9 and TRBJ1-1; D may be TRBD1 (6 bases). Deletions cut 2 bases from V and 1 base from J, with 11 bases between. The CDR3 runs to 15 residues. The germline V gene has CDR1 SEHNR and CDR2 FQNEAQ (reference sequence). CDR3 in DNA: TGTGCCAGCAGCTTATACAACAGGGAGAACACTGAAGCTTTCTTT. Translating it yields CASSLYNRENTEAFF.

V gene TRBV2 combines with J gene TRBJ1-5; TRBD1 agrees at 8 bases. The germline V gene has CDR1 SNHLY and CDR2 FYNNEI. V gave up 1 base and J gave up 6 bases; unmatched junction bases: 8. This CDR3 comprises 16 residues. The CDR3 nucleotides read TGTGCCAGCAGTGAAGGCACGGGACAGGATTCTCAGCCCCAGCATTTT. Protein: CASSEGTGQDSQPQHF.

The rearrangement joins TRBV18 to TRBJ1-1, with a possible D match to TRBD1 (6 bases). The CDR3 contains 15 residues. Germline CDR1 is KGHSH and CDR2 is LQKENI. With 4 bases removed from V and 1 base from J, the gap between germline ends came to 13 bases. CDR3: CASSLRRGANTEAFF. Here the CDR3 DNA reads TGTGCCAGCTCACTACGACGGGGGGCGAACACTGAAGCTTTCTTT.

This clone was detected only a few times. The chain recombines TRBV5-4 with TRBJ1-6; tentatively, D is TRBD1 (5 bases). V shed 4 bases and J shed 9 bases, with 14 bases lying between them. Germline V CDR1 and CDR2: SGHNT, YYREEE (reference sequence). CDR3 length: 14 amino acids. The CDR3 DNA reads TGTGCCAGCAGCAGGTCGCAGGGAAGTTCACCCCTCCACTTT. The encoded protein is CASSRSQGSSPLHF.

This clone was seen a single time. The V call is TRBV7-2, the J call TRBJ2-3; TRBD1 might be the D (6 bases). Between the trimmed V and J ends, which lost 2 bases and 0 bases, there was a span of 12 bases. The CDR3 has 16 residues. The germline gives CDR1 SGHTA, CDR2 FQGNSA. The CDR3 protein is CASSLQGSSSTDTQYF. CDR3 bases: TGTGCCAGCAGCTTACAGGGGAGCTCTAGCACAGATACGCAGTATTTT.

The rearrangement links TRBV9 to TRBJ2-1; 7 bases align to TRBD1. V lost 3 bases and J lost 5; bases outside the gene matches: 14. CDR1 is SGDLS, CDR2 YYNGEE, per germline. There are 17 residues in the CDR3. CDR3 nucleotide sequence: TGTGCCAGCAGCGCCCAAACAGGCTCCCAGGGGGACAATGAGCAGTTCTTC. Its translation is CASSAQTGSQGDNEQFF.

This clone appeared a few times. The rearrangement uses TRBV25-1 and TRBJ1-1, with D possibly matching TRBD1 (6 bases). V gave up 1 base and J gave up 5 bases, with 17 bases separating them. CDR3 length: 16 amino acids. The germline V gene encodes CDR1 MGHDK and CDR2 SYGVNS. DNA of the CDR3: TGTGCCAGCAGTGAATTGGGAAACCAGGGGAAAACTGAAGCTTTCTTT. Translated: CASSELGNQGKTEAFF.

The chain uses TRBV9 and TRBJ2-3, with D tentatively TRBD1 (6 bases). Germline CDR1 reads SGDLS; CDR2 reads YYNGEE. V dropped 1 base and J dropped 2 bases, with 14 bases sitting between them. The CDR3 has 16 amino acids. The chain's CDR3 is CASSVMGAAATDTQYF. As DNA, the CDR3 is TGTGCCAGCAGCGTAATGGGGGCAGCGGCCACAGATACGCAGTATTTT. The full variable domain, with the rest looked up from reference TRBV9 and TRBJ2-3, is DSGVTQTPKHLITATGQRVTLRCSPRSGDLSVYWYQQSLDQGLQFLIQYYNGEERAKGNILERFSAQQFPDLHSELNLSSLELGDSALYFCASSVMGAAATDTQYFGPGTRLTVL.

The CDR3 sequence: CASSYGTGDIQYF. The CDR3 DNA reads TGTGCCAGCAGTTACGGGACAGGGGACATTCAGTACTTC. The chain links TRBV6-5 to TRBJ2-4; 10 bases match TRBD1. This CDR3 region has 13 residues. CDR1 and CDR2 from the germline V gene are MNHEY and SVGAGI. V was pared by 2 bases and J by 8 bases, with 0 bases of the junction left unmatched.

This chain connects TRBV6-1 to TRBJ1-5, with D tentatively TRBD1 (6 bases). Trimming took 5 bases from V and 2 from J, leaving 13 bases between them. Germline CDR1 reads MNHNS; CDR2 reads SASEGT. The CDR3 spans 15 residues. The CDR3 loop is CASSHTGRGNQPQHF. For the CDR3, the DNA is TGTGCCAGCAGTCACACAGGGAGGGGCAATCAGCCCCAGCATTTT.

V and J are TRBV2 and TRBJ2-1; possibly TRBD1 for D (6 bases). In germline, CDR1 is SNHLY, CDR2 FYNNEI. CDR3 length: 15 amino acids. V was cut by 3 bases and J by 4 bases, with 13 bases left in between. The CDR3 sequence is CASSEGQGFYNEQFF. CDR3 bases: TGTGCCAGCAGTGAGGGGCAGGGGTTTTACAATGAGCAGTTCTTC. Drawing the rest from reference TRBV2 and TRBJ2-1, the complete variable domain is EPEVTQTPSHQVTQMGQEVILRCVPISNHLYFYWYRQILGQKVEFLVSFYNNEISEKSEIFDDQFSVERPDGSNFTLKIRSTKLEDSAMYFCASSEGQGFYNEQFFGPGTRLTVL.

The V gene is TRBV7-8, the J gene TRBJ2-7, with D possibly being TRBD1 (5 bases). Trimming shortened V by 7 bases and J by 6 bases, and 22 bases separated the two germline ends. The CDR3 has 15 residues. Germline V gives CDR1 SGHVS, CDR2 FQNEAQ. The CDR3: CASTPTPGLEVEQYF. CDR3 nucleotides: TGTGCCAGCACCCCTACCCCAGGGCTAGAGGTCGAGCAGTACTTC.

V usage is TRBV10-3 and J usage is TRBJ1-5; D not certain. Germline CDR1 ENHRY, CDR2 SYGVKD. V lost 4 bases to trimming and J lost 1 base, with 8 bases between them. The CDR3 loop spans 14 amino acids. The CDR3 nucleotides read TGTGCCATCAGTGGAATCGGGAGCAATCAGCCCCAGCATTTT. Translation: CAISGIGSNQPQHF.

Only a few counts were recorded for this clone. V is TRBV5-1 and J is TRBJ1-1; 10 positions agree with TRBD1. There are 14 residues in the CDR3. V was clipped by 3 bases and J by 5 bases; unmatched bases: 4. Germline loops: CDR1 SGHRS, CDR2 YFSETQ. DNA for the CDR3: TGCGCCAGCAGCTCCGGACAGGGGGTTACTGAAGCTTTCTTT. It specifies CASSSGQGVTEAFF. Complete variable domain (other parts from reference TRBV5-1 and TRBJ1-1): KAGVTQTPRYLIKTRGQQVTLSCSPISGHRSVSWYQQTPGQGLQFLFEYFSETQRNKGNFPGRFSGRQFSNSRSEMNVSTLELGDSALYLCASSSGQGVTEAFFGQGTRLTVV.